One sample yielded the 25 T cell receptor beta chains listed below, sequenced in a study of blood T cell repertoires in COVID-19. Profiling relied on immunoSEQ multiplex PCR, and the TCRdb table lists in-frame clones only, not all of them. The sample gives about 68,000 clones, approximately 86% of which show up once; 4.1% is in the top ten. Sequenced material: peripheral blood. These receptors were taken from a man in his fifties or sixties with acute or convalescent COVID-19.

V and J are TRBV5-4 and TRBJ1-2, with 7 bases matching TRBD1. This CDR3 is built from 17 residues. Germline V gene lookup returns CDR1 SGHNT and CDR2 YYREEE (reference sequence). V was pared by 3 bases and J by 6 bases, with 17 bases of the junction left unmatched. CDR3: CASSYGALGTDNHGYTF. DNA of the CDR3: TGTGCCAGCAGCTATGGGGCCCTCGGGACAGACAATCATGGCTACACCTTC.

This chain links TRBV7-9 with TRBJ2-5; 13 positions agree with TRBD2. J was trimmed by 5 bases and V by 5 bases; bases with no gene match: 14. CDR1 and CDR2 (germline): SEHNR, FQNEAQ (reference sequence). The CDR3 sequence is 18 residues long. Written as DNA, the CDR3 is TGTGCCAGCAGCCCAACCGGGACTAGCGGGGTAGGAATCGAGACCCAGTACTTC. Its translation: CASSPTGTSGVGIETQYF.

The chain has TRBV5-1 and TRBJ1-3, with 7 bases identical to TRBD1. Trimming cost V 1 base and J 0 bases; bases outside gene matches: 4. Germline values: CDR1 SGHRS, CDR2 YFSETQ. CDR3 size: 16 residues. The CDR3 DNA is TGCGCCAGCAGCTTGTTTGCAGGGGGCTCTGGAAACACCATATATTTT. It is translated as CASSLFAGGSGNTIYF.

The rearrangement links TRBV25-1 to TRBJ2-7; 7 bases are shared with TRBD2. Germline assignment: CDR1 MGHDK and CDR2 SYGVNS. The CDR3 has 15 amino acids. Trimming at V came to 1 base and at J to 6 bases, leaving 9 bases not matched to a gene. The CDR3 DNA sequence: TGTGCCAGCAGTGAATCTAACGGCGGGAGTGGCGAGCAGTACTTC. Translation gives CASSESNGGSGEQYF.

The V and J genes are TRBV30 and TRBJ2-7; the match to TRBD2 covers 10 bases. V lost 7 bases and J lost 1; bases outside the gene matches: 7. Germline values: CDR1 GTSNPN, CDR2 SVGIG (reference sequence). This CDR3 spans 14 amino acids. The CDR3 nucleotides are TGTGCCTCCGACCCGACTAGCGGGTCCTACGAGCAGTACTTC. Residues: CASDPTSGSYEQYF.

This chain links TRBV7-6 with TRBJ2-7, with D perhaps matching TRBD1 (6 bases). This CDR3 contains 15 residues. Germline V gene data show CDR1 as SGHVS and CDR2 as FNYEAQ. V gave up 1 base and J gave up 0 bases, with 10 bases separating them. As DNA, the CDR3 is TGTGCCAGCAGCTTAGGGCAGGGGAGCTCCTACGAGCAGTACTTC. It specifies CASSLGQGSSYEQYF.

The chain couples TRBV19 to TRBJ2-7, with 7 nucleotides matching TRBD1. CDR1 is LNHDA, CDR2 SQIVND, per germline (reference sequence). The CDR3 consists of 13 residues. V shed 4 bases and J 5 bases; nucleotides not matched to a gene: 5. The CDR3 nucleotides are TGTGCCAGTAGTACCACAGGGGACCACGAGCAGTACTTC. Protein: CASSTTGDHEQYF.

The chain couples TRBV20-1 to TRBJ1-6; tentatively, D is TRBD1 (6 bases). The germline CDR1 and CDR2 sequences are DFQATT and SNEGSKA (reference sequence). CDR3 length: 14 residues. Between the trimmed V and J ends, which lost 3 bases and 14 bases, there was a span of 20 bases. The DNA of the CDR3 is TGCAGTGCTAGTACCCCGGGGGGCGTTGAGGCCCTCCACTTT. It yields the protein CSASTPGGVEALHF.

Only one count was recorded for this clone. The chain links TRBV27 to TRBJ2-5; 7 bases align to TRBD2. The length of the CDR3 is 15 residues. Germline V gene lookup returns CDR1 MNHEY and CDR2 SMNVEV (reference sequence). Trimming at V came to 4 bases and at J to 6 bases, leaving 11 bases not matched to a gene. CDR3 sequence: CASSSLGSGGKTQYF. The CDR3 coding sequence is TGTGCCAGCAGTTCCCTCGGGTCGGGGGGAAAGACCCAGTACTTC.

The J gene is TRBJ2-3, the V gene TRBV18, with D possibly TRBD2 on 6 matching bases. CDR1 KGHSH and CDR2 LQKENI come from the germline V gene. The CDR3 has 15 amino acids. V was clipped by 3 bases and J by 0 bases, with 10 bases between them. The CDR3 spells CASSPGGVSTDTQYF. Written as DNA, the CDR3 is TGTGCCAGCTCACCCGGCGGGGTTAGCACAGATACGCAGTATTTT.

The CDR3 nucleotides are TGTGCCAGCTCAATAGACCCAGGAACCGCTAGCACAGATACGCAGTATTTT. As protein: CASSIDPGTASTDTQYF. This rearrangement joins TRBV18 to TRBJ2-3; D is unresolved. Germline V gene lookup returns CDR1 KGHSH and CDR2 LQKENI. The CDR3 runs to 17 residues. Trimming shortened V by 5 bases and J by 0 bases, and 18 bases separated the two germline ends.

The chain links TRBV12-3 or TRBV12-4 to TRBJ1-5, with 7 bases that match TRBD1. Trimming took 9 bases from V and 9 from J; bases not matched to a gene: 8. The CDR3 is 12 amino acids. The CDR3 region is CASRQGPGPQHF. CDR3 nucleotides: TGTGCCAGTAGACAGGGTCCCGGGCCCCAGCATTTT.

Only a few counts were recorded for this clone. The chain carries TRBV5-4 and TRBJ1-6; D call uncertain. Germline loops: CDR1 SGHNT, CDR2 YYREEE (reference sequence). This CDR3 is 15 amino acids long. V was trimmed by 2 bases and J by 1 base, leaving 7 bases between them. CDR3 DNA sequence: TGTGCCAGCAGCTTCCGAGGTTCCTATAATTCACCCCTCCACTTT. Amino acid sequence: CASSFRGSYNSPLHF.

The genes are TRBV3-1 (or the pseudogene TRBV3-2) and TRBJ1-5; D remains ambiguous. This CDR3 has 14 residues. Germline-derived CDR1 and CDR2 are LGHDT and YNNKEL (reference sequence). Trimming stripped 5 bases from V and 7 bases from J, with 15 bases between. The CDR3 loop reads CASSYGSGYQPQHF. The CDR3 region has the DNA TGTGCCAGCAGCTATGGATCGGGATACCAGCCCCAGCATTTT.

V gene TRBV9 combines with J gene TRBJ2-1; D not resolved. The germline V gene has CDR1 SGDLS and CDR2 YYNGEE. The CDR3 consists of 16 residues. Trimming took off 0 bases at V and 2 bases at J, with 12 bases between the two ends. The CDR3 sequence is CASSVDDFTTYNEQFF. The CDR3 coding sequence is TGTGCCAGCAGCGTAGACGACTTTACCACCTACAATGAGCAGTTCTTC.

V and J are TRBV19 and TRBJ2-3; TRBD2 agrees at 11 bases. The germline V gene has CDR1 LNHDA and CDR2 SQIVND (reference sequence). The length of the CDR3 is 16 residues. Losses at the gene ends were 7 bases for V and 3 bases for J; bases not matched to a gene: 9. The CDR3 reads CASTPRRLAGTDTQYF. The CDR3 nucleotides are TGTGCCAGTACCCCCCGCCGACTAGCGGGAACAGATACGCAGTATTTT.

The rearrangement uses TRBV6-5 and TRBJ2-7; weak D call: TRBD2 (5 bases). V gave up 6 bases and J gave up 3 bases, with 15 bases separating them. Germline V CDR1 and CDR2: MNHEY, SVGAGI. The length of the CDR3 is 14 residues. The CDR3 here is CASRGRAESYEQYF. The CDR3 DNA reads TGTGCCAGCAGGGGGAGAGCAGAAAGCTACGAGCAGTACTTC.

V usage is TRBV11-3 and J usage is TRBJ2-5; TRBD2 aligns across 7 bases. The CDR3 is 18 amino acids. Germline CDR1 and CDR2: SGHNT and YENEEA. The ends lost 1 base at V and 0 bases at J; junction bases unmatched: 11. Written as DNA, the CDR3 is TGTGCCAGCAGCTTAGGCTTTTTGGGTAGCGGGTACCAAGAGACCCAGTACTTC. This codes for CASSLGFLGSGYQETQYF.

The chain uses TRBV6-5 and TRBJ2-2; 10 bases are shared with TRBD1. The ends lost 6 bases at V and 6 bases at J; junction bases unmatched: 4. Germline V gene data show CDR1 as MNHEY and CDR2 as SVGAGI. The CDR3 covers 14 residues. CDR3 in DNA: TGTGCCAGCAGGCGACAGGGGGCGGCCGGGGAGCTGTTTTTT. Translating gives CASRRQGAAGELFF.

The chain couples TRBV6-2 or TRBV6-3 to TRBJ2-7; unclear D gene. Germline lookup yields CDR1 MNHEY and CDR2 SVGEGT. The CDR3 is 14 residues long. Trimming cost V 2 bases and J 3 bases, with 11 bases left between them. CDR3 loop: CASSYGQRFYEQYF. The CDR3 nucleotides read TGTGCCAGCAGTTACGGGCAGAGATTCTACGAGCAGTACTTC.

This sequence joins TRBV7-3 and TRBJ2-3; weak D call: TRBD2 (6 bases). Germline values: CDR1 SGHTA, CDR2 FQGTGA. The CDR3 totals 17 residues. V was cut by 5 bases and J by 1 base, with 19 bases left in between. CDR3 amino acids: CASSLNSPSERTDTQYF. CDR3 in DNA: TGTGCCAGCAGCCTCAACTCACCTAGCGAACGCACAGATACGCAGTATTTT.

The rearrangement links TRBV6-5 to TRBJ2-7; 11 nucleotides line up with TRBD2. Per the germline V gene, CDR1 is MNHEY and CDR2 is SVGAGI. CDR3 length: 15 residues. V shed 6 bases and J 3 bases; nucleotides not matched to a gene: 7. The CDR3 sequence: CASRTGLAGRYEQYF. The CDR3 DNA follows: TGTGCCAGCAGAACCGGACTAGCGGGCCGCTACGAGCAGTACTTC.

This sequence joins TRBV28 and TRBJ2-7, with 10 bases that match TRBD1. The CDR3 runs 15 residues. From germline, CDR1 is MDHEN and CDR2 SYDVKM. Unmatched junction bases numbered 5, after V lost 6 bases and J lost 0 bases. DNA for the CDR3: TGTGCCAGCAGGTCGGGACAGGGGAGCTCCTACGAGCAGTACTTC. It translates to CASRSGQGSSYEQYF.

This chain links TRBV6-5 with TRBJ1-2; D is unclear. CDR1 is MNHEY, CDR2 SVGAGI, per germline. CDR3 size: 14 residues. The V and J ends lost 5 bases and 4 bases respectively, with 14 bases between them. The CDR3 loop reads CASSLEGAGYGYTF. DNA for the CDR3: TGTGCCAGCAGTCTCGAGGGTGCTGGCTATGGCTACACCTTC.

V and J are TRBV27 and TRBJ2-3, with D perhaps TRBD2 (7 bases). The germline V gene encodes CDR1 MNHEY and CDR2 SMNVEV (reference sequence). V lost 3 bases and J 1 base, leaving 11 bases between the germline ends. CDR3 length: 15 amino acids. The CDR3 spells CASSFRGGGTDTQYF. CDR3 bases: TGTGCCAGCAGTTTTAGAGGGGGGGGCACAGATACGCAGTATTTT.